This T cell receptor (beta chain) was retrieved from a study of blood T cells in healthy people across ages. Using a J-beta primer mix together with a sample-barcoded 5' primer, a second PCR was run for about 6 to 12 cycles. TCRdb re-analysed the 5' RACE reads in MiXCR, keeping a single row per CDR3 protein. Of hundreds of thousands of distinct CDR3 sequences in the sample, roughly 25% were seen once. There were healthy Caucasian individuals from Russia, aged about 6 to 95, serving as donors. V was clipped by 6 bases and J by 6 bases, with 15 bases between them. This CDR3 has 13 residues. In germline, CDR1 is DFQATT, CDR2 SNEGSKA (reference sequence). These same records also appear under a second study, on T cells of mothers and their children.

The clonotype was recovered from a boy younger than 18 in good health. The genes are TRBV20-1 and TRBJ1-5; TRBD1 might be the D (6 bases). The sequenced sample consisted of blood. The CDR3 nucleotides are TGCAGTGCCCCCAGCGGCAGGGGTCAGCCCCAGCATTTT. This gives the protein CSAPSGRGQPQHF.